These 9 T cell receptor beta chains were sequenced from one sample in a study of blood T cell repertoires in COVID-19. Libraries were prepared by immunoSEQ multiplex PCR; TCRdb keeps only in-frame clonotypes and omits some of them. This sample has 90,000 to 100,000 clones, with 80% to 90% found just once. The sequenced sample consisted of peripheral blood. The receptors were sampled from a man over 45 with COVID-19, enrolled during active disease.

This clone was found once. This chain connects TRBV7-9 to TRBJ2-7; a weak D match, TRBD1 (6 bases). Germline V CDR1 and CDR2: SEHNR, FQNEAQ (reference sequence). V dropped 2 bases and J dropped 6 bases, with 17 bases sitting between them. The CDR3 runs 15 residues. The CDR3 here is CASSLTGTTPSEQYF. The CDR3 coding sequence is TGTGCCAGCAGCTTAACCGGGACAACGCCCTCCGAGCAGTACTTC.

The chain combines TRBV5-1 with TRBJ2-1; D perhaps matches TRBD2 (6 bases). The CDR3 length is 14 residues. The germline gives CDR1 SGHRS, CDR2 YFSETQ. Trimming cost V 4 bases and J 7 bases, with 15 bases left between them. This CDR3 reads CASSPRGAGNEQFF. CDR3 sequence (DNA): TGCGCCAGCAGCCCCCGCGGGGCGGGGAATGAGCAGTTCTTC. Supplemented by reference TRBV5-1 and TRBJ2-1, the full variable domain reads KAGVTQTPRYLIKTRGQQVTLSCSPISGHRSVSWYQQTPGQGLQFLFEYFSETQRNKGNFPGRFSGRQFSNSRSEMNVSTLELGDSALYLCASSPRGAGNEQFFGPGTRLTVL.

This clone occurred a few times. The rearrangement uses TRBV9 and TRBJ1-2; TRBD1 aligns across 7 bases. This CDR3 region has 14 residues. V lost 2 bases, J lost 6 bases, and 7 bases stayed unmatched. The germline gives CDR1 SGDLS, CDR2 YYNGEE. This chain's CDR3 is CASSVGGTVNGYTF. The DNA of the CDR3 is TGTGCCAGCAGCGTCGGAGGGACAGTCAATGGCTACACCTTC. The complete variable domain, with remaining parts taken from reference TRBV9 and TRBJ1-2, reads DSGVTQTPKHLITATGQRVTLRCSPRSGDLSVYWYQQSLDQGLQFLIQYYNGEERAKGNILERFSAQQFPDLHSELNLSSLELGDSALYFCASSVGGTVNGYTFGSGTRLTVV.

This chain uses TRBV15 with TRBJ1-6; 7 bases align to TRBD1. The CDR3 loop spans 15 amino acids. V was clipped by 2 bases and J by 7 bases; unmatched bases: 5. Germline V gene lookup returns CDR1 LNHNV and CDR2 YYDKDF (reference sequence). The CDR3, as DNA: TGTGCCACCAGCAGACAGGGACAGAGAAATTCACCCCTCCACTTT. Translating it yields CATSRQGQRNSPLHF.

The chain is built from TRBV7-9 and TRBJ2-3, with 11 nucleotides matching TRBD2. This CDR3 has 16 residues. V was pared by 4 bases and J by 4 bases, with 7 bases of the junction left unmatched. The germline CDR1 and CDR2 sequences are SEHNR and FQNEAQ (reference sequence). DNA of the CDR3: TGTGCCAGCAGCTCGATAGCGGGGGGGTCGGCAGATACGCAGTATTTT. Translation gives CASSSIAGGSADTQYF.

The chain employs TRBV2 and TRBJ1-2, with D unresolved. The length of the CDR3 is 14 residues. The V gene's germline CDR1 is SNHLY and CDR2 FYNNEI. V lost 4 bases, J lost 8 bases, and 17 bases lay in between. The CDR3 spells CASSVGRGIVGYTF. The CDR3 nucleotides read TGTGCCAGCAGTGTGGGCCGGGGTATAGTCGGCTACACCTTC.

The rearrangement links TRBV7-9 to TRBJ1-4; 7 bases match TRBD1. Germline V gene data show CDR1 as SEHNR and CDR2 as FQNEAQ (reference sequence). Losses at the gene ends were 1 base for V and 12 bases for J; bases not matched to a gene: 14. This CDR3 comprises 16 residues. This chain's CDR3 is CASSLGRGRLSVELFF. Here the CDR3 DNA reads TGTGCCAGCAGCTTAGGGAGGGGGCGACTATCCGTGGAACTGTTTTTT.

The chain links TRBV6-6 to TRBJ1-1; D is undetermined. From germline, CDR1 is MNHNY and CDR2 SVGAGI (reference sequence). The V end was cut by 2 bases, the J end by 6 bases, with 13 bases between. The CDR3 has 14 amino acids. The CDR3 DNA reads TGTGCCAGCAGTTACGGACGTTGGGAGGCTGAAGCTTTCTTT. Translation gives CASSYGRWEAEAFF.

The V and J genes are TRBV7-2 and TRBJ2-5; 11 bases line up with TRBD2. V lost 2 bases, J lost 6 bases, and 2 bases stayed unmatched. CDR1 is SGHTA and CDR2 is FQGNSA in the germline V gene. The CDR3 extends over 14 amino acids. DNA of the CDR3: TGTGCCAGCAGCTTACTAGCGGGGGGACAGACCCAGTACTTC. Protein: CASSLLAGGQTQYF.